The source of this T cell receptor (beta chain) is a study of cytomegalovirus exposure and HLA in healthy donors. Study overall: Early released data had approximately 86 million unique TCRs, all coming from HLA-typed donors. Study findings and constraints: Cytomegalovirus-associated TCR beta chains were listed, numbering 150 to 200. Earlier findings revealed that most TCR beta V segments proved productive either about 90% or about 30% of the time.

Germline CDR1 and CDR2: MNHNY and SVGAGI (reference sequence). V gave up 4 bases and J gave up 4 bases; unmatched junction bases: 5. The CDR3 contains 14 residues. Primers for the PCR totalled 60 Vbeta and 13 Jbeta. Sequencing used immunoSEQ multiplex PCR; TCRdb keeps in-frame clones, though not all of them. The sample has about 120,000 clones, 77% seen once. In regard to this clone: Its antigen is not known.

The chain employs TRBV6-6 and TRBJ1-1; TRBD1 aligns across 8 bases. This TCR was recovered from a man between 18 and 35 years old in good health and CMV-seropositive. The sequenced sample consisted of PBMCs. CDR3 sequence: CASSFQGAPTEAFF. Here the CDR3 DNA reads TGTGCCAGCAGTTTTCAGGGGGCGCCCACTGAAGCTTTCTTT.